This T cell receptor beta chain was found in a study of early stage breast cancer tumors. Study at large: Among approximately 12 ER+/PR+/HER2- tumors, eight were ductal, four lobular. General study findings and limits: Most shared enriched TCRB sequences were commonly generated ones.

As regards this clone: As yet, its antigen is unknown.

Tumor samples used roughly 20-50 mg of diced tissue. The protocol was immunoSEQ multiplex PCR, while the TCRdb copy is restricted to in-frame clones and leaves out a portion. The sample records around 7,900 clones, around 62% being singletons. The sequenced sample was breast tumor tissue. The source is an older person with breast cancer.

CDR3 DNA sequence: TGTGCCAGCAGGATCCCGGGACAGGGCAATGAAGCTTTCTTT. Translating it yields CASRIPGQGNEAFF. V and J are TRBV6-5 and TRBJ1-1; 9 bases are shared with TRBD1. In germline, CDR1 is MNHEY, CDR2 SVGAGI. The CDR3 runs to 14 residues. V lost 6 bases, J lost 7 bases, and 9 bases stayed unmatched.